This T cell receptor (beta chain) was documented in a study of blood T cell repertoires in COVID-19 (TCRdb year 2020). Describing the broader study: Samples covering the acute and convalescent phases of COVID-19 were provided by collaborators in the United States, Italy and Spain. The prospective study material was composed of cDNA or gDNA derived from T cells, B-cell-depleted T cells, or PBMCs. Subjects who had been exposed to COVID-19, were actively infected with it, or had recovered from it provided the deeply sampled blood TCRbeta repertoires that made up the dataset. The repertoires were made available in a free public database intended to serve as a resource for research on the immune response to SARS-CoV-2. Samples came from the ongoing ImmuneRACE study (first 160 participants) plus 1,254 subjects from 6 global collaborators. A de-identified subject ID, COVID-19 status, age in years and sex were almost always included in the sample metadata. Where available, HLA class I and class II types were taken from metadata supplied by the sample provider and were not determined by assay-based typing.

Beyond this particular receptor, the publication reports: The quantity of clinical and demographic metadata differed by source and by participant and was supplied without curation.

Whole blood was collected in K2EDTA tubes by collaborating institutions according to the institutions' own protocols. For TCRbeta analysis, collaborators shipped samples as frozen whole blood, isolated PBMCs, or DNA extracted from either of those sample types. Of note for this clone: Its antigen is still unknown. Per-base qualities were not stored, and no clone one base away is much larger.

The immunoSEQ Assay, a bias-controlled multiplex PCR, was used to amplify TCRbeta CDR3 regions from genomic DNA. Processing in the source paper ran as follows. Within the assay, amplification of reference gene primers was used to estimate how many nucleated cells each sample contained. To quantify the absolute abundance of each unique TCRbeta CDR3 rearrangement, sequence reads were collapsed and filtered. Productive Simpson clonality was computed per sample as the square root of Simpson's diversity index over productive rearrangements. As stored in TCRdb, this immuneACCESS dataset retains in-frame rearrangements with V and J assigned. A fraction of the clones does not appear; measured against another copy, unresolved V genes explain less than half of the discrepancy, and the remainder lacks a known reason. The DNA was the basis for D and trimming; V, J and clone size are from that table. This sample comprises 65,000 to 85,000 clones, under 80% of them detected only once. The ten largest clones add up to approximately 15% of the sample.

The germline V gene (reference sequence) specifies MNHEY as CDR1 and SMNVEV as CDR2. Taken from cysteine to phenylalanine, the CDR3 has 16 residues. Left in the record is the CDR3 DNA by itself, 48 bases read in frame from the first base. Trimming accounts for 6 bases at V and 5 bases at J, while the number of junction bases matched to no gene is 10. The sequence was collected from a human donor in a cohort sampled during active COVID-19. The sequence joins TRBV27 to TRBJ2-3; the junction holds 11 bases that match TRBD2. Input material: peripheral blood. The CDR3 here reads CASSLIAGGRKDTQYF. The nucleotide sequence reads as follows: TGTGCCAGCAGCCTTATAGCGGGGGGGAGGAAAGATACGCAGTATTTT.